Following are 28 T cell receptor beta chains from one sample sequenced in a study of blood T cell repertoires in COVID-19. The table came from immunoSEQ multiplex PCR; TCRdb's copy has only in-frame clones and leaves some out. The sample includes approximately 240,000 clones, 70% to 85% seen only once; the top ten take under 5.5%. Material for sequencing was peripheral blood. The receptors originated from a woman over 75 with active or convalescent COVID-19.

This clone appeared a single time. The V and J genes are TRBV3-1 (or the pseudogene TRBV3-2) and TRBJ1-1, with unresolved D. V lost 1 base, J lost 0 bases, and 12 bases lay in between. The CDR3 length is 16 residues. CDR1 LGHDT and CDR2 YNNKEL come from the germline V gene (reference sequence). CDR3 nucleotide sequence: TGTGCCAGCAGCCAAGCCCTAACCGTGATGAACACTGAAGCTTTCTTT. Amino acids: CASSQALTVMNTEAFF.

DNA of the CDR3: TGTGCCAGCAGTCCCCAGATCGGAAACACCATATATTTT. Encoded protein: CASSPQIGNTIYF. The chain recombines TRBV27 with TRBJ1-3; D unclear. Germline CDR1 MNHEY, CDR2 SMNVEV (reference sequence). The V gene lost 5 bases and the J gene lost 4 bases, with 9 bases spanning the gap. This CDR3 is built from 13 residues.

This chain connects TRBV2 to TRBJ1-5; TRBD1 might be the D (6 bases). CDR1 SNHLY and CDR2 FYNNEI come from the germline V gene. This CDR3 has 12 residues. V lost 4 bases to trimming and J lost 9 bases, with 10 bases between them. The CDR3 protein is CASSAIGGPQHF. CDR3 nucleotides: TGTGCCAGCAGTGCAATAGGGGGGCCCCAGCATTTT.

The chain uses TRBV20-1 and TRBJ1-5; 12 bases fit TRBD1. CDR3 length equals 15 residues. The trim removed 5 bases at V and 7 bases at J, leaving 9 bases unmatched. Germline V gene sequence: CDR1 DFQATT, CDR2 SNEGSKA (reference sequence). CDR3 loop: CSARGTGGAGQPQHF. CDR3 in DNA: TGCAGTGCTCGTGGGACAGGGGGCGCGGGACAGCCCCAGCATTTT.

The V gene is TRBV4-2, the J gene TRBJ2-1; maybe TRBD1 (6 bases). This CDR3 region has 15 residues. Germline V gene sequence: CDR1 LGHNA, CDR2 YNFKEQ. The ends were cut back, 3 bases at V and 7 bases at J, with 16 bases in the middle. CDR3 sequence: CASSHQTGATNEQFF. CDR3 bases: TGTGCCAGCAGCCATCAGACAGGAGCTACAAATGAGCAGTTCTTC.

This clone was seen more than once but under ten times. The V and J genes are TRBV6-2 or TRBV6-3 and TRBJ1-2, with D perhaps TRBD1 (5 bases). Germline V gene sequence: CDR1 MNHEY, CDR2 SVGEGT. This CDR3 contains 13 residues. Trimming took 2 bases from V and 4 from J, leaving 8 bases between them. The DNA for the CDR3 is TGTGCCAGCAGTTACGGAGGGACCTATGGCTACACCTTC. Protein product: CASSYGGTYGYTF.

The gene calls are TRBV4-2 and TRBJ1-2, with TRBD1 matching over 11 bases. In germline, CDR1 is LGHNA, CDR2 YNFKEQ. There are 15 residues in the CDR3. V lost 5 bases and J lost 3; bases outside the gene matches: 5. CDR3 residues: CASSSRTGGDYGYTF. The CDR3 DNA reads TGTGCCAGCAGCTCCAGGACAGGGGGCGACTATGGCTACACCTTC.

The chain employs TRBV5-1 and TRBJ2-1, with 10 bases lining up with TRBD1. Germline CDR1 SGHRS, CDR2 YFSETQ. Unmatched junction bases numbered 5, after V lost 3 bases and J lost 8 bases. The CDR3 has 14 residues. Here the CDR3 reads CASSSRTGGDEQFF. In DNA form, the CDR3 reads TGCGCCAGCAGCTCGAGGACAGGGGGGGATGAGCAGTTCTTC.

This chain links TRBV5-5 with TRBJ2-3, with 8 bases identical to TRBD2. CDR3 length: 14 residues. Germline V gives CDR1 SGHKS, CDR2 YYEKEE (reference sequence). Losses at the gene ends were 6 bases for V and 1 base for J; bases not matched to a gene: 4. The DNA of the CDR3 is TGTGCCAGCACTTCGGGGGGGGGCACAGATACGCAGTATTTT. Translated: CASTSGGGTDTQYF. Looking up the rest from reference TRBV5-5 and TRBJ2-3 gives the full variable domain: DAGVTQSPTHLIKTRGQQVTLRCSPISGHKSVSWYQQVLGQGPQFIFQYYEKEERGRGNFPDRFSARQFPNYSSELNVNALLLGDSALYLCASTSGGGTDTQYFGPGTRLTVL.

The chain is built from TRBV5-1 and TRBJ1-1, with 7 bases aligning to TRBD1. The CDR3 length is 14 residues. Germline values: CDR1 SGHRS, CDR2 YFSETQ. V was clipped by 4 bases and J by 5 bases; unmatched bases: 8. The CDR3: CASSAKQGWTEAFF. DNA of the CDR3: TGCGCCAGCAGCGCAAAACAGGGGTGGACTGAAGCTTTCTTT.

The rearrangement uses TRBV5-6 and TRBJ2-7, with TRBD1 as a possible D gene (6 bases). The CDR3 runs to 15 residues. Germline lookup yields CDR1 SGHDT and CDR2 YYEEEE. V was cut by 1 base and J by 5 bases, with 16 bases left in between. The CDR3 loop is CASSLSGTTFNEQYF. CDR3 DNA: TGTGCCAGCAGCTTGTCCGGGACAACCTTCAACGAGCAGTACTTC.

The chain carries TRBV7-2 and TRBJ2-3; 9 bases are a match to TRBD2. The CDR3 extends over 18 amino acids. The ends lost 0 bases at V and 3 bases at J; junction bases unmatched: 10. Germline assignment: CDR1 SGHTA and CDR2 FQGNSA. This chain's CDR3 is CASSLASIAGASTDTQYF. The DNA of the CDR3 is TGTGCCAGCAGCTTAGCTTCCATAGCGGGAGCGAGTACAGATACGCAGTATTTT. The whole variable domain, filled in from reference TRBV7-2 and TRBJ2-3, reads GAGVSQSPSNKVTEKGKDVELRCDPISGHTALYWYRQSLGQGLEFLIYFQGNSAPDKSGLPSDRFSAERTGGSVSTLTIQRTQQEDSAVYLCASSLASIAGASTDTQYFGPGTRLTVL.

This chain links TRBV24-1 with TRBJ1-5; D remains unclear. The CDR3 length is 16 residues. The V end lost 4 bases, the J end lost 4 bases, and 16 bases lay between the germline ends. Germline loops: CDR1 KGHDR, CDR2 SFDVKD. DNA for the CDR3: TGTGCCACCAGTGACGGACTAGGATGGGGAAATCAGCCCCAGCATTTT. Translating it yields CATSDGLGWGNQPQHF.

This chain links TRBV12-3 or TRBV12-4 with TRBJ2-7; D might be TRBD1 (6 bases). Between the trimmed V and J ends, which lost 11 bases and 0 bases, there was a span of 11 bases. The length of the CDR3 is 12 residues. The CDR3 is CACQGTSYEQYF. In DNA, the CDR3 is TGTGCCTGCCAGGGGACCTCCTACGAGCAGTACTTC.

The gene calls are TRBV6-5 and TRBJ2-7; 7 bases fit TRBD2. Germline V CDR1 and CDR2: MNHEY, SVGAGI. J lost 3 bases, V lost 5 bases, and 7 bases had no gene match. The CDR3 is 14 amino acids. CDR3 region: CASSPISGFYEQYF. CDR3 sequence (DNA): TGTGCCAGCAGTCCGATTAGCGGGTTCTACGAGCAGTACTTC.

For this clone: This same CDR3 is encoded by further DNA sequences in the sample. This chain connects TRBV3-1 (or the pseudogene TRBV3-2) to TRBJ1-3; D not certain. Trimming cost V 2 bases and J 0 bases, with 5 bases left between them. There are 14 residues in the CDR3. The germline CDR1 and CDR2 sequences are LGHDT and YNNKEL (reference sequence). The CDR3 DNA sequence: TGTGCCAGCAGCCAATTCAGCTCTGGAAACACCATATATTTT. Encoded protein: CASSQFSSGNTIYF.

This clone was counted between two and nine times. The chain links TRBV29-1 to TRBJ2-7, with TRBD1 matching over 11 bases. The germline V gene has CDR1 SQVTM and CDR2 ANQGSEA. The CDR3 has 14 residues. Unmatched junction bases numbered 3, after V lost 5 bases and J lost 0 bases. As DNA, the CDR3 is TGCAGCGTTCGGGGACAGGGGGTCTCCTACGAGCAGTACTTC. It is translated as CSVRGQGVSYEQYF.

This clone was detected once. This chain connects TRBV18 to TRBJ2-7; 11 bases agree with TRBD1. Germline trimming cut 3 bases from V and 7 bases from J; bases unmatched to any gene: 11. The CDR3 spans 16 residues. In germline, CDR1 is KGHSH, CDR2 LQKENI. Here the CDR3 DNA reads TGTGCCAGCTCACCGCGATGGGACAGGGGGACCTCTGAGCAGTACTTC. Its protein is CASSPRWDRGTSEQYF.

The chain uses TRBV29-1 and TRBJ2-1, with 9 bases matching TRBD1. Germline trimming cut 7 bases from V and 8 bases from J; bases unmatched to any gene: 9. The CDR3 covers 13 residues. Germline V gene data show CDR1 as SQVTM and CDR2 as ANQGSEA. The DNA for the CDR3 is TGCAGCGCTTCCGGGACAGGGTTTGATGAGCAGTTCTTC. It is translated as CSASGTGFDEQFF.

The chain is built from TRBV12-2 and TRBJ2-6; the table's D call, TRBD1, was not checked against the DNA. TRBV12-2 is described as a pseudogene. This CDR3 has 19 residues. CDR3 region: CASRLRVRDRGTGANVLTF. Here the CDR3 DNA reads TGTGCAAGTCGCTTGAGGGTGAGGGACAGGGGTACTGGGGCCAACGTCCTGACTTTC.

The chain couples TRBV7-9 to TRBJ1-5; D is possibly TRBD1 (5 bases). Germline CDR1 SEHNR, CDR2 FQNEAQ (reference sequence). Trimming shortened V by 5 bases and J by 5 bases, and 16 bases separated the two germline ends. CDR3 length: 15 residues. CDR3 region: CASSRGGDIDQPQHF. CDR3 DNA: TGTGCCAGCAGCCGGGGGGGTGATATCGATCAGCCCCAGCATTTT. Looking up the rest from reference TRBV7-9 and TRBJ1-5 gives the full variable domain: DTGVSQNPRHKITKRGQNVTFRCDPISEHNRLYWYRQTLGQGPEFLTYFQNEAQLEKSRLLSDRFSAERPKGSFSTLEIQRTEQGDSAMYLCASSRGGDIDQPQHFGDGTRLSIL.

The chain couples TRBV11-2 to TRBJ2-2; D possibly corresponds to TRBD2 (6 bases). The CDR3 length is 16 residues. The V gene lost 3 bases and the J gene lost 4 bases, with 15 bases spanning the gap. Germline V gives CDR1 SGHAT, CDR2 FQNNGV. This chain's CDR3 is CASSLSSAVRTGELFF. In DNA, the CDR3 is TGTGCCAGCAGCTTGTCTAGCGCGGTCCGCACCGGGGAGCTGTTTTTT.

This clone was counted a single time. This chain links TRBV10-3 with TRBJ1-2; no clear D. V lost 10 bases, J lost 0 bases, and 12 bases lay in between. Germline assignment: CDR1 ENHRY and CDR2 SYGVKD. This CDR3 has 13 amino acids. This CDR3 reads CATRGSANYGYTF. The CDR3 DNA follows: TGTGCCACACGGGGTTCAGCTAACTATGGCTACACCTTC.

The chain carries TRBV29-1 and TRBJ2-6; 7 nucleotides agree with TRBD1. The CDR3 has 18 amino acids. The J segment lost 0 bases and the V segment lost 5 bases, leaving 13 bases of the junction unmatched. CDR1 SQVTM and CDR2 ANQGSEA come from the germline V gene. The CDR3 region has the DNA TGCAGCGTTTCCTTCGCAGGGGGTTCGAGCTCTGGGGCCAACGTCCTGACTTTC. Translated, it gives CSVSFAGGSSSGANVLTF.

The gene calls are TRBV9 and TRBJ1-2; no clear D gene. Per germline, CDR1 SGDLS and CDR2 YYNGEE. The CDR3 runs 11 residues. V was trimmed by 0 bases and J by 8 bases, leaving 5 bases between them. The CDR3 coding sequence is TGTGCCAGCAGCGTAGTTGCGGGCTACACCTTC. This encodes CASSVVAGYTF. Based on the CDR3 plus reference TRBV9 and TRBJ1-2, the full variable domain is DSGVTQTPKHLITATGQRVTLRCSPRSGDLSVYWYQQSLDQGLQFLIQYYNGEERAKGNILERFSAQQFPDLHSELNLSSLELGDSALYFCASSVVAGYTFGSGTRLTVV.

A few counts support this clone. The chain links TRBV5-6 to TRBJ2-6; D is unresolved. Germline V lookup: CDR1 SGHDT, CDR2 YYEEEE. This CDR3 contains 15 residues. V lost 0 bases to trimming and J lost 1 base, with 5 bases between them. CDR3 in DNA: TGTGCCAGCAGCTTGGGGCGGTCTGGGGCCAACGTCCTGACTTTC. Translation: CASSLGRSGANVLTF.

The chain uses TRBV4-1 and TRBJ2-5, with 12 bases fitting TRBD2. Trimming removed 4 bases from V and 1 base from J; junction bases left unmatched: 4. Germline-derived CDR1 and CDR2 are MGHRA and YSYEKL. The CDR3 is 16 residues long. The chain's CDR3 is CASSRRLAGAQETQYF. In DNA, the CDR3 is TGCGCCAGCAGCCGACGACTAGCGGGGGCCCAAGAGACCCAGTACTTC.

The chain carries TRBV20-1 and TRBJ2-7, with 8 positions matching TRBD2. Losses at the gene ends were 7 bases for V and 7 bases for J; bases not matched to a gene: 6. This CDR3 is built from 11 residues. Germline-derived CDR1 and CDR2 are DFQATT and SNEGSKA (reference sequence). The CDR3 is CSVLAGGEQYF. The CDR3 coding sequence is TGCAGTGTACTGGCGGGGGGAGAGCAGTACTTC.